This passage covers 14 T cell receptor beta chains from one sample sequenced in a study of blood T cell repertoires in COVID-19 (dated by TCRdb to about 2020). The library was built by means of the immunoSEQ multiplex PCR assay. This is the immuneACCESS table as TCRdb keeps it, with only in-frame sequences that have V and J called. A part of the clones is gone; compared with another copy, unresolved V genes explain less than half, and the rest is unexplained. This sample has under 60,000 clones in its table, and around 80% of those were observed once. Around 3.5% of the sample is held by the ten biggest clonotypes. Material for sequencing was peripheral blood. These receptors were taken from a man between 60 and 70 years old with acute or convalescent COVID-19.

This sequence joins TRBV4-2 and TRBJ2-1, with TRBD2 matching over 7 bases. Germline trimming cut 0 bases from V and 4 bases from J; bases unmatched to any gene: 6. This CDR3 comprises 16 residues. Germline assignment: CDR1 LGHNA and CDR2 YNFKEQ. The CDR3 sequence: CASSQEGAGFYNEQFF. The CDR3 coding sequence is TGTGCCAGCAGCCAAGAAGGAGCGGGGTTTTACAATGAGCAGTTCTTC.

This clone showed up just a few times. The chain recombines TRBV19 with TRBJ1-5; D is possibly TRBD1 (6 bases). Germline V gene data show CDR1 as LNHDA and CDR2 as SQIVND (reference sequence). The CDR3 spans 15 residues. Trimming pared 0 bases from V and 6 bases from J, leaving 12 bases between. The CDR3 sequence is CASSIDMTGFQPQHF. The CDR3 DNA follows: TGTGCCAGTAGTATAGACATGACAGGATTTCAGCCCCAGCATTTT.

This chain connects TRBV10-3 to TRBJ1-3, with TRBD1 as a possible D gene (6 bases). CDR3 length equals 17 residues. V lost 0 bases to trimming and J lost 0 bases, with 12 bases between them. The V gene's germline CDR1 is ENHRY and CDR2 SYGVKD. CDR3 nucleotides: TGTGCCATCAGTGAGTCTTCCGGGACAATCTCTGGAAACACCATATATTTT. Residues: CAISESSGTISGNTIYF.

This rearrangement joins TRBV5-6 to TRBJ2-1, with D uncertain. With 1 base removed from V and 9 bases from J, the gap between germline ends came to 5 bases. This CDR3 spans 11 amino acids. The germline gives CDR1 SGHDT, CDR2 YYEEEE. The CDR3 nucleotides read TGTGCCAGCAGCTTGATATCTGAGCAGTTCTTC. It encodes CASSLISEQFF.

The CDR3 loop is CAYHRSMGYGYTF. Here the CDR3 DNA reads TGTGCCTACCACAGGAGCATGGGCTATGGCTACACCTTC. V gene TRBV30 combines with J gene TRBJ1-2; possibly TRBD1 for D (5 bases). With 7 bases removed from V and 4 bases from J, the gap between germline ends came to 16 bases. Germline-derived CDR1 and CDR2 are GTSNPN and SVGIG (reference sequence). This CDR3 contains 13 residues.

The chain has TRBV7-3 and TRBJ1-1, with D uncertain. The CDR3 runs to 15 residues. The V end lost 5 bases, the J end lost 5 bases, and 18 bases lay between the germline ends. Germline CDR1 is SGHTA and CDR2 is FQGTGA. CDR3 loop: CASSPRGGSGTEAFF. The CDR3 DNA reads TGTGCCAGCAGCCCTAGAGGAGGGTCGGGTACTGAAGCTTTCTTT.

The chain carries TRBV5-1 and TRBJ2-5; 8 nucleotides align to TRBD2. CDR1 and CDR2 (germline): SGHRS, YFSETQ. With V trimmed by 1 base and J by 2 bases, 4 bases remained unmatched. The CDR3 runs 15 residues. The CDR3 nucleotides read TGCGCCAGCAGCTTGTTTAGCGGGGAACAAGAGACCCAGTACTTC. This gives the protein CASSLFSGEQETQYF.

The chain has TRBV27 and TRBJ1-4; the D is unclear. The CDR3 spans 12 residues. The germline V gene has CDR1 MNHEY and CDR2 SMNVEV (reference sequence). V lost 3 bases and J lost 7, with 6 bases in between. The CDR3 region is CASSFPGEKLFF. As DNA, the CDR3 is TGTGCCAGCAGTTTCCCGGGTGAAAAACTGTTTTTT.

The CDR3, as DNA: TGCGCCAGCAGCCAAGTCGGGGGGGCCAACGACAATGAGCAGTTCTTC. This gives the protein CASSQVGGANDNEQFF. The rearrangement joins TRBV4-1 to TRBJ2-1, with 8 bases matching TRBD2. In germline, CDR1 is MGHRA, CDR2 YSYEKL. This CDR3 has 16 amino acids. V gave up 1 base and J gave up 5 bases; unmatched junction bases: 7.

This clone has only a few counts. The J gene is TRBJ1-6, the V gene TRBV19; D is unclear. V dropped 3 bases and J dropped 7 bases, with 16 bases sitting between them. This CDR3 contains 16 residues. Germline V lookup: CDR1 LNHDA, CDR2 SQIVND (reference sequence). The CDR3 DNA reads TGTGCCAGTAGTATCTTTGCGGGCCCCACGAATTCACCCCTCCACTTT. Translation: CASSIFAGPTNSPLHF.

The rearrangement joins TRBV5-1 to TRBJ2-5; a weak D match, TRBD1 (5 bases). Germline V CDR1 and CDR2: SGHRS, YFSETQ. V lost 4 bases and J lost 0, with 10 bases in between. The CDR3 length is 14 residues. CDR3 amino acids: CASSPQGDQETQYF. CDR3 DNA: TGCGCCAGCAGCCCTCAAGGGGACCAAGAGACCCAGTACTTC. The variable domain in full, with the rest retrieved from reference TRBV5-1 and TRBJ2-5, is KAGVTQTPRYLIKTRGQQVTLSCSPISGHRSVSWYQQTPGQGLQFLFEYFSETQRNKGNFPGRFSGRQFSNSRSEMNVSTLELGDSALYLCASSPQGDQETQYFGPGTRLLVL.

This chain uses TRBV5-4 with TRBJ1-2; D is uncertain. The CDR3 length is 14 residues. The germline CDR1 and CDR2 sequences are SGHNT and YYREEE (reference sequence). V was shortened by 3 bases and J by 4 bases, with 13 bases between the two germline ends. The CDR3, as DNA: TGTGCCAGCAGCTCACCACAGAACCTCTATGGCTACACCTTC. Amino acids: CASSSPQNLYGYTF.

The chain is built from TRBV7-9 and TRBJ2-4, with D possibly TRBD2 on 7 matching bases. Germline CDR1 SEHNR, CDR2 FQNEAQ (reference sequence). This CDR3 is 13 amino acids long. For the CDR3, the DNA is TGTGCTACCCAAGGAGGGGGGAGGGACATTCAGTACTTC. As protein: CATQGGGRDIQYF.

This sequence joins TRBV6-1 and TRBJ1-2; the D gene is possibly TRBD1 (5 bases). CDR1 is MNHNS and CDR2 is SASEGT in the germline V gene. CDR3 length equals 16 residues. Deletions cut 4 bases from V and 3 bases from J, with 18 bases between. The CDR3 DNA follows: TGTGCCAGCAGTGCTTTGGCGTTGGGGCCGGACTATGGCTACACCTTC. It specifies CASSALALGPDYGYTF.